The clone carrying this T cell receptor (beta chain) was recorded only once. Its target is unknown. This entry is derived from a study of T cell responses to AZD1222 COVID-19 vaccine. Germline V lookup: CDR1 ENHRY, CDR2 SYGVKD. This CDR3 contains 15 residues. The V gene end was trimmed by 4 bases and the J gene end by 6 bases; junction bases not matched to a gene: 8. Study-level points and caveats: Sampling captured repertoires only after the peak T cell response. Clonal diversity may have been underestimated, and the donors were mostly white British, with more females than males.

TCRdb's table, derived via immunoSEQ multiplex PCR, lists solely in-frame clones and lacks some. Among approximately 180,000 clones listed, over 80% were seen once. The sample here was peripheral blood, taken 28 days after the second dose of the MenACWY control vaccine. This chain joins TRBV10-3 and TRBJ1-5, with TRBD1 matching over 8 bases. The sequence was collected from an adult who received the MenACWY meningococcal vaccine as a control. The CDR3 nucleotides read TGTGCCATCAGTGGAGGGACAGGAGGTGGTCAGCCCCAGCATTTT. Its protein product is CAISGGTGGGQPQHF.